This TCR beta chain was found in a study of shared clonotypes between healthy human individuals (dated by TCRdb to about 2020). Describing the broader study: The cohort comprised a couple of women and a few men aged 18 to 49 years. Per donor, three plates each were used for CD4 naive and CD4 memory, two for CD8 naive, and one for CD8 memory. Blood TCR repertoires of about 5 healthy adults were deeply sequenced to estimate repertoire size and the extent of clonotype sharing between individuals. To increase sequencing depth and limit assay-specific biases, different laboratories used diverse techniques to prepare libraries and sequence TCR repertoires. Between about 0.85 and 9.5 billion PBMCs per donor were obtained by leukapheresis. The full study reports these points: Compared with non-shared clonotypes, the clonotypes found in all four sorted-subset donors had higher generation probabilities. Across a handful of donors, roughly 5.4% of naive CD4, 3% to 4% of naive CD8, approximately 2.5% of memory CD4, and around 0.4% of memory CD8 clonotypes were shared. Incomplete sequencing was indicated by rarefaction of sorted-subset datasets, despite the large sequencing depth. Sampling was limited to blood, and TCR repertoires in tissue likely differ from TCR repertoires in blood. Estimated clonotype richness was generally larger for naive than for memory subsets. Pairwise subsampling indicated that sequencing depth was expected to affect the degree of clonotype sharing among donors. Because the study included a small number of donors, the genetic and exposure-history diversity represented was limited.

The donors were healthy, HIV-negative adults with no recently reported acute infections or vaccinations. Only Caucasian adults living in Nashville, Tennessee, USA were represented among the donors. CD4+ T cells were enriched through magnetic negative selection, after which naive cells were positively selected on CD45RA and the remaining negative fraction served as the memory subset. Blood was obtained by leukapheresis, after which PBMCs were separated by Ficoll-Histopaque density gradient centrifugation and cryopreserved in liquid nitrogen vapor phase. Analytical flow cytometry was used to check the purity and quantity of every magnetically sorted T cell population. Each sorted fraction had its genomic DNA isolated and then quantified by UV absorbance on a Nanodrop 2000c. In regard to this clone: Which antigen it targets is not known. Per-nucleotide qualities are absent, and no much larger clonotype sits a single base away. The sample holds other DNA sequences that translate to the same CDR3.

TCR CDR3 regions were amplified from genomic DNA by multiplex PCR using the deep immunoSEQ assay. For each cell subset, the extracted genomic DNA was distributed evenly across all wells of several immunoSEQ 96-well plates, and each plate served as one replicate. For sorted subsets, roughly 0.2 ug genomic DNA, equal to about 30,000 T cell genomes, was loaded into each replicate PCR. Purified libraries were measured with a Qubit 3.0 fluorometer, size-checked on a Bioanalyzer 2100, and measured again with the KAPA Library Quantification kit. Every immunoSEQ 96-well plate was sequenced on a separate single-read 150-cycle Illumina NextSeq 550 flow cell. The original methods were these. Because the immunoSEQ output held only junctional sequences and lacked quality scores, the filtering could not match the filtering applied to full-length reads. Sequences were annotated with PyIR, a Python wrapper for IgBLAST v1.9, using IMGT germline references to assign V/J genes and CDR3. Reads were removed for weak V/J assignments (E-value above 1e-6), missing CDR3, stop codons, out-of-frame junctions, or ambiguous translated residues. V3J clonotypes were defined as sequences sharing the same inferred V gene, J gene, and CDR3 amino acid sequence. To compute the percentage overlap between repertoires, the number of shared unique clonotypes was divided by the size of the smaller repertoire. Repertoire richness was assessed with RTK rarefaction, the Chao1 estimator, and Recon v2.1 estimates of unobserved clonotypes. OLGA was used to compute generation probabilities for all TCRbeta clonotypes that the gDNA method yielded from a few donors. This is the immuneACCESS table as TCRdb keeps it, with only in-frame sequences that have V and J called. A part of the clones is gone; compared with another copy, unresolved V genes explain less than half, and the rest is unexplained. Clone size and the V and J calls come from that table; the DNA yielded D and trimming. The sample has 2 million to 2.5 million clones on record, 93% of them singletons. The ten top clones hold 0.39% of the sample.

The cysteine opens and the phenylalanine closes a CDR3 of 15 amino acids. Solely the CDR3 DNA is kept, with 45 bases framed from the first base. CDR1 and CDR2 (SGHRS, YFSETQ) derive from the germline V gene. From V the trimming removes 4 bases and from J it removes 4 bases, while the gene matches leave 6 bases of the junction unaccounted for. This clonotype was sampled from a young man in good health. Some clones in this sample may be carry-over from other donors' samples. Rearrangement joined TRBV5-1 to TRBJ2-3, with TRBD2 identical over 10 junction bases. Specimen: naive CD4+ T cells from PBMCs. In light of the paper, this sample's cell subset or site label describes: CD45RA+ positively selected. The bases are TGCGCCAGCAGCCTAGATCTAGCGGGAGCAGATACGCAGTATTTT. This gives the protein CASSLDLAGADTQYF.